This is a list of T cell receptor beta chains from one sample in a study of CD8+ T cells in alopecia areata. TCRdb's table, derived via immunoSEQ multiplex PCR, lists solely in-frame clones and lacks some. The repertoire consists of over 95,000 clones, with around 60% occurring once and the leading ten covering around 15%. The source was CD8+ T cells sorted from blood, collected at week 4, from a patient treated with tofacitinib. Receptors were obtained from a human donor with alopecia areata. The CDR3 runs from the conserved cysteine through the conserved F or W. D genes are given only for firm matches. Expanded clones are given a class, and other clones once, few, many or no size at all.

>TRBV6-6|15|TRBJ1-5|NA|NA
TGTGCCAGCAGACAAGAGGCAGGGATAAGCCAGCCCCAGCATTTT
CASRQEAGISQPQHF
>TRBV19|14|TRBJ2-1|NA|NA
TGTGCCAGTAGTGTTGCACAGGGCAGTAATGAGCAGTTCTTC
CASSVAQGSNEQFF
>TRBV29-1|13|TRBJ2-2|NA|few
TGCAGCGTAGAACAGGGATACACCGGGGAGCTGTTTTTT
CSVEQGYTGELFF
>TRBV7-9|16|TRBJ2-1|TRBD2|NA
TGTGCCAGCAGCTTCACTAGCGGGAGTGACTACAATGAGCAGTTCTTC
CASSFTSGSDYNEQFF
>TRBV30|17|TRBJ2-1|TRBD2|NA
TGTGCCTGGAGTGAAGGACTAGCGGGACTCTCCTACAATGAGCAGTTCTTC
CAWSEGLAGLSYNEQFF
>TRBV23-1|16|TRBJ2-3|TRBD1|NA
TGCGCCAGCAGTCAATCCCGCGACAGGGAAGCAGATACGCAGTATTTT
CASSQSRDREADTQYF
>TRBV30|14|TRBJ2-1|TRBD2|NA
TGTGCCTGGAGTGTACTAGCGGGAGGAAGTGAGCAGTTCTTC
CAWSVLAGGSEQFF
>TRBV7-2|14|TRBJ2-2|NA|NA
TGTGCCAGCAGCTTACGGGAGTTGGCCGGGGAGCTGTTTTTT
CASSLRELAGELFF
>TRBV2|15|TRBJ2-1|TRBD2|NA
TGTGCCAGCAGGTCGACTAGCGGGGGCTACAATGAGCAGTTCTTC
CASRSTSGGYNEQFF
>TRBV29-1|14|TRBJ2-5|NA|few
TGCAGCGTTGAGATCGGGGAGTACCAAGAGACCCAGTACTTC
CSVEIGEYQETQYF
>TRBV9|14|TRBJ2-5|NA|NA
TGTGCCAGCAGCGTAGAGGCAGGCCAAGAGACCCAGTACTTC
CASSVEAGQETQYF
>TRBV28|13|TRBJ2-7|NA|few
TGTGCCAGCAGAGACAGCAGCTCCTACGAGCAGTACTTC
CASRDSSSYEQYF
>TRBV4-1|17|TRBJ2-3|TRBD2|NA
TGCGCCAGCAGCCACCGACTAGCGGGAGGGCTGGCAGATACGCAGTATTTT
CASSHRLAGGLADTQYF
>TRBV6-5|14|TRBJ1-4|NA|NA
TGTGCCAGCGGATCAGACAGCTTCAATGAAAAACTGTTTTTT
CASGSDSFNEKLFF
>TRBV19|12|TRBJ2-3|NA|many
TGTGCCAGTAGTTCAGGGGCAGATACGCAGTATTTT
CASSSGADTQYF
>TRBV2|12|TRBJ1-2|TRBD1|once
TGTGCCATCGCGGGACAGGGAAATGGCTACACCTTC
CAIAGQGNGYTF
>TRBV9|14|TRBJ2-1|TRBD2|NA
TGTGCCAGCAGCGTAGAGGGACTAGCGTTTGAGCAGTTCTTC
CASSVEGLAFEQFF
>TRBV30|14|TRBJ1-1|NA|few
TGTGCCTGGAGTATTGGGGGCCTGAACACTGAAGCTTTCTTT
CAWSIGGLNTEAFF
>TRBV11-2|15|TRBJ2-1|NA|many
TGTGCCAGCAGCCAAGTGAGAGTAGAGCCCAATGAGCAGTTCTTC
CASSQVRVEPNEQFF
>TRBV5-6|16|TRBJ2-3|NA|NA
TGTGCCAGCAGGACAATTGAAGGCAGCTTGTCAGATACGCAGTATTTT
CASRTIEGSLSDTQYF
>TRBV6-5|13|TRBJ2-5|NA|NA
TGTGCCAGCAGTTACTCGGATGGGGAGACCCAGTACTTC
CASSYSDGETQYF
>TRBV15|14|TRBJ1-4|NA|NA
TGTGCCACCAGCAGGACCGGGACCCCTGAAAAACTGTTTTTT
CATSRTGTPEKLFF
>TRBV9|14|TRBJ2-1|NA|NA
TGTGCCAGCAGCGTAGCATCTAGCGACAATGAGCAGTTCTTC
CASSVASSDNEQFF
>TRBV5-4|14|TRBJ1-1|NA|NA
TGTGCCAGCAGCTTGGATGCAGGGGACACTGAAGCTTTCTTT
CASSLDAGDTEAFF
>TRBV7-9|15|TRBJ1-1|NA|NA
TGTGCCAGCAGCTTACCCTTGGGGTTGAACACTGAAGCTTTCTTT
CASSLPLGLNTEAFF
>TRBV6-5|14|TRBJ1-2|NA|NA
TGTGCCAGCCGCCTGAGGGGGTCCAACTATGGCTACACCTTC
CASRLRGSNYGYTF
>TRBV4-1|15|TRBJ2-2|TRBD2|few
TGCGCCAGCAGGGTAGGGCGGGGGTACACCGGGGAGCTGTTTTTT
CASRVGRGYTGELFF